This T cell receptor beta chain was retrieved from a study of a mutant IDH1 vaccine in newly diagnosed glioma. General study results and limits: Changes to the top peripheral T cell clonotypes appeared unrelated to pseudoprogression.

V lost 4 bases and J 1 base, leaving 13 bases between the germline ends. The CDR3 runs 16 residues. Germline V gene sequence: CDR1 ENHRY, CDR2 SYGVKD. Profiling relied on immunoSEQ multiplex PCR, and the TCRdb table lists in-frame clones only, not all of them. The sample holds about 94,000 clones, approximately 89% seen once. Stated time point: week 47, end of study. Doses comprised 300 ug of mutant IDH1 20-mer peptide each, plus topical imiquimod. As concerns this clone: The antigen remains unidentified.

The sample consisted of PBMCs, taken from a glioma patient whose treatment included an IDH1 peptide vaccine. This TCR was recovered from a woman aged 45 to 65 with glioma. This chain connects TRBV10-3 to TRBJ2-2; possible D gene TRBD2, 5 bases. CDR3 DNA sequence: TGTGCCATCAGTGGCGGTGTTAGCGTGAACACCGGGGAGCTGTTTTTT. Residues: CAISGGVSVNTGELFF.